This T cell receptor (beta chain) was sequenced in a study of blood T cell repertoires in COVID-19. Clones were read by immunoSEQ multiplex PCR, and TCRdb kept only the in-frame ones, dropping some. The sample lists roughly 200,000 clones, approximately 85% occurring once. This CDR3 is 16 amino acids long. V was clipped by 0 bases and J by 7 bases, with 13 bases between them. The germline V gene encodes CDR1 MGHRA and CDR2 YSYEKL. The TCR comes from an older woman with acute or convalescent COVID-19. What was sequenced was peripheral blood. The J gene is TRBJ1-6, the V gene TRBV4-1; a weak D match, TRBD1 (5 bases). CDR3: CASSQDLGTANSPLHF. In nucleotides, the CDR3 is TGCGCCAGCAGCCAAGATTTGGGGACTGCCAATTCACCCCTCCACTTT.